The 30 T cell receptor beta chains listed next were all sequenced from one sample in a study of CD8+ T cells in alopecia areata. The treatment was: oral pan-JAK inhibitor, 5-10 mg twice daily. Sequencing used cDNA as its template, made by extracting RNA and reverse transcribing it. The repertoire was sequenced with immunoSEQ multiplex PCR; TCRdb's copy has only in-frame clones and lacks some. The sample has around 270,000 clones; roughly 64% are singletons. The sequencing here drew on CD4+ T cells sorted from blood, taken at week 24, from a patient treated with tofacitinib. These receptors came from a human donor with alopecia areata.

The rearrangement joins TRBV30 to TRBJ1-1; no clear D gene. The CDR3 sequence is 13 residues long. Trimming removed 1 base from V and 1 base from J, with 7 bases in between. Germline assignment: CDR1 GTSNPN and CDR2 SVGIG (reference sequence). CDR3 protein: CAWSESPNTEAFF. In DNA form, the CDR3 reads TGTGCCTGGAGTGAGAGCCCGAACACTGAAGCTTTCTTT.

This clone was picked up a small number of times. The chain joins TRBV11-2 to TRBJ2-1; D is undetermined. V was clipped by 1 base and J by 3 bases, with 4 bases between them. The CDR3 extends over 13 amino acids. The germline V gene encodes CDR1 SGHAT and CDR2 FQNNGV. The CDR3 region is CASSLGFYNEQFF. DNA for the CDR3: TGTGCCAGCAGCTTAGGCTTCTACAATGAGCAGTTCTTC.

The V and J genes are TRBV20-1 and TRBJ2-1; D uncertain. The V end lost 2 bases, the J end lost 10 bases, and 6 bases lay between the germline ends. The CDR3 has 10 residues. Germline CDR1 and CDR2: DFQATT and SNEGSKA (reference sequence). DNA of the CDR3: TGCAGTGCTAGACCCCTAGAGCAGTTCTTC. It translates to CSARPLEQFF.

The V and J genes are TRBV7-6 and TRBJ2-3; D may be TRBD2 (5 bases). Trimming left V 7 bases short and J 0 bases short, with 17 bases between. The CDR3 totals 16 residues. Germline V gives CDR1 SGHVS, CDR2 FNYEAQ. In DNA, the CDR3 is TGTGCCAGCACTCCGGATCCGGGATCTAGCACAGATACGCAGTATTTT. Translated, it gives CASTPDPGSSTDTQYF.

This chain links TRBV5-4 with TRBJ2-5, with 7 bases aligning to TRBD1. CDR1 and CDR2 from the germline V gene are SGHNT and YYREEE (reference sequence). The CDR3 is made up of 15 amino acids. The V gene end was trimmed by 2 bases and the J gene end by 0 bases; junction bases not matched to a gene: 4. CDR3 loop: CASSLTGVDQETQYF. CDR3 sequence (DNA): TGTGCCAGCAGCTTAACAGGGGTGGACCAAGAGACCCAGTACTTC.

This clone was recorded a few times. CDR3 sequence reads: CASSSSYEQYF. The CDR3 coding sequence is TGTGCCAGCAGCTCCTCCTACGAGCAGTACTTC. J is TRBJ2-7 and V is TRBV5-6; unclear D gene. In germline, CDR1 is SGHDT, CDR2 YYEEEE. Trimming left V 3 bases short and J 0 bases short, with 1 base between. The CDR3 is 11 amino acids.

This rearrangement joins TRBV30 to TRBJ1-2; possible D gene TRBD1, 6 bases. This CDR3 is 15 amino acids long. The ends were cut back, 0 bases at V and 5 bases at J, with 16 bases in the middle. Germline V gives CDR1 GTSNPN, CDR2 SVGIG (reference sequence). CDR3 amino acids: CAWSVQWGGEYGYTF. The CDR3 nucleotides read TGTGCCTGGAGTGTTCAATGGGGGGGCGAATATGGCTACACCTTC.

The genes are TRBV6-5 and TRBJ2-5; maybe TRBD2 (5 bases). CDR1 and CDR2 from the germline V gene are MNHEY and SVGAGI. The CDR3 contains 14 residues. The V gene lost 5 bases and the J gene lost 5 bases, with 15 bases spanning the gap. CDR3: CASSRGSFEETQYF. CDR3 DNA sequence: TGTGCCAGCAGTCGGGGATCCTTCGAGGAGACCCAGTACTTC.

The chain couples TRBV6-5 to TRBJ2-3; D remains ambiguous. V was shortened by 7 bases and J by 4 bases, with 12 bases between the two germline ends. The CDR3 totals 13 residues. The germline CDR1 and CDR2 sequences are MNHEY and SVGAGI. The CDR3 here is CASTTPGADTQYF. DNA of the CDR3: TGTGCCAGCACAACCCCAGGCGCAGATACGCAGTATTTT.

This chain connects TRBV4-1 to TRBJ2-1, with D possibly being TRBD1 or TRBD2 (6 bases each). CDR3 length: 15 amino acids. Trimming stripped 4 bases from V and 5 bases from J, with 15 bases between. The germline V gene has CDR1 MGHRA and CDR2 YSYEKL. The DNA of the CDR3 is TGCGCCAGCAGCCCCCGGGGGCAGGGACACAATGAGCAGTTCTTC. As protein: CASSPRGQGHNEQFF.

This clone was counted a few times. The V gene is TRBV29-1, the J gene TRBJ2-2, with 8 nucleotides matching TRBD1. Losses at the gene ends were 6 bases for V and 4 bases for J; bases not matched to a gene: 7. Germline loops: CDR1 SQVTM, CDR2 ANQGSEA. The CDR3 has 14 residues. CDR3 DNA sequence: TGCAGCGTCAGCAGGGGGCTCGGCACCGGGGAGCTGTTTTTT. Translated: CSVSRGLGTGELFF.

The chain uses TRBV30 and TRBJ2-3, with 8 bases fitting TRBD2. The CDR3 is 13 amino acids. V was pared by 3 bases and J by 1 base, with 0 bases of the junction left unmatched. The germline V gene has CDR1 GTSNPN and CDR2 SVGIG (reference sequence). CDR3 DNA sequence: TGTGCCTGGAGCGGGGGGGGCACAGATACGCAGTATTTT. Its protein product is CAWSGGGTDTQYF.

This clone was detected only a few times. CDR3 in amino acids: CSSVSWNEQFF. DNA for the CDR3: TGCAGCTCCGTATCCTGGAATGAGCAGTTCTTC. The chain combines TRBV29-1 with TRBJ2-1; D gene unclear. The CDR3 is made up of 11 amino acids. Germline values: CDR1 SQVTM, CDR2 ANQGSEA. The V and J ends lost 8 bases and 7 bases respectively, with 12 bases between them.

This chain uses TRBV29-1 with TRBJ2-5; D may be TRBD2 (6 bases). CDR1 and CDR2 from the germline V gene are SQVTM and ANQGSEA. The CDR3 sequence is 13 residues long. The V end lost 3 bases, the J end lost 5 bases, and 13 bases lay between the germline ends. The CDR3 bases are TGCAGCGTTGAGGCGGGGAGGCGGGAGACCCAGTACTTC. It codes for CSVEAGRRETQYF.

This rearrangement joins TRBV29-1 to TRBJ1-1; D is uncertain. Trimming removed 4 bases at V and 3 bases at J, with 6 bases between. Germline CDR1 and CDR2: SQVTM and ANQGSEA. CDR3 length equals 11 residues. The CDR3 reads CSVVGDTEAFF. The CDR3 coding sequence is TGCAGCGTTGTGGGCGACACTGAAGCTTTCTTT.

This clone has only a few counts. The rearrangement links TRBV4-1 to TRBJ2-1; 7 bases line up with TRBD1. The CDR3 is 14 amino acids. The germline gives CDR1 MGHRA, CDR2 YSYEKL. The J segment lost 12 bases and the V segment lost 6 bases, leaving 14 bases of the junction unmatched. The DNA for the CDR3 is TGCGCCAGCAGTTCCCCGGGACAGACGTATGGGCAGTTCTTC. Translating it yields CASSSPGQTYGQFF.

The chain links TRBV6-5 to TRBJ1-3; D not resolved. CDR3 size: 12 residues. V gave up 2 bases and J gave up 3 bases, with 2 bases separating them. The germline V gene has CDR1 MNHEY and CDR2 SVGAGI. This chain's CDR3 is CASSYGGNTIYF. The CDR3, as DNA: TGTGCCAGCAGTTACGGTGGAAACACCATATATTTT.

The rearrangement uses TRBV4-1 and TRBJ1-4; D may be TRBD1 (6 bases). The CDR3 has 14 amino acids. V was shortened by 8 bases and J by 6 bases, with 16 bases between the two germline ends. Per germline, CDR1 MGHRA and CDR2 YSYEKL. In DNA, the CDR3 is TGCGCCAGCCAAAGGCAACAGGGAGATGAAAAACTGTTTTTT. Translated, it gives CASQRQQGDEKLFF.

The chain employs TRBV4-3 and TRBJ1-2; D not resolved. The CDR3 contains 12 residues. Trimming pared 5 bases from V and 4 bases from J, leaving 8 bases between. Germline CDR1 and CDR2: LGHNA and YSLEER. CDR3 in amino acids: CASSSGFYGYTF. CDR3 DNA: TGCGCCAGCAGCTCCGGGTTCTATGGCTACACCTTC.

This clone was seen once. The chain couples TRBV29-1 to TRBJ1-6; D is uncertain. The CDR3 covers 14 residues. V dropped 4 bases and J dropped 0 bases, with 7 bases sitting between them. The V gene's germline CDR1 is SQVTM and CDR2 ANQGSEA. As DNA, the CDR3 is TGCAGCGTTGGTAGCAGCTCCTATAATTCACCCCTCCACTTT. Translated, it gives CSVGSSSYNSPLHF.

The V gene is TRBV5-1, the J gene TRBJ2-2; TRBD2 aligns across 7 bases. Germline V gives CDR1 SGHRS, CDR2 YFSETQ. The CDR3 totals 15 residues. V was clipped by 2 bases and J by 7 bases; unmatched bases: 8. CDR3 DNA sequence: TGCGCCAGCAGCTTCGTAACTAGCGCCGGCGGGGAGCTGTTTTTT. It translates to CASSFVTSAGGELFF.

The chain joins TRBV2 to TRBJ2-2, with 9 bases identical to TRBD1. Trimming removed 4 bases from V and 3 bases from J; junction bases left unmatched: 9. The CDR3 runs 17 residues. Germline V lookup: CDR1 SNHLY, CDR2 FYNNEI. This chain's CDR3 is CASSGPVRDRDTGELFF. The CDR3, as DNA: TGTGCCAGCAGTGGCCCCGTCCGGGACAGGGACACCGGGGAGCTGTTTTTT.

The chain couples TRBV30 to TRBJ2-5; TRBD1 or TRBD2 may be the D gene (6 bases each). Between the trimmed V and J ends, which lost 3 bases and 2 bases, there was a span of 16 bases. The CDR3 totals 15 residues. The germline V gene encodes CDR1 GTSNPN and CDR2 SVGIG (reference sequence). The CDR3 is CAWRGRDNGQETQYF. The CDR3 DNA is TGTGCCTGGAGAGGGCGGGACAATGGTCAAGAGACCCAGTACTTC. The variable domain in full, completed from reference TRBV30 and TRBJ2-5, reads SQTIHQWPATLVQPVGSPLSLECTVEGTSNPNLYWYRQAAGRGLQLLFYSVGIGQISSEVPQNLSASRPQDRQFILSSKKLLLSDSGFYLCAWRGRDNGQETQYFGPGTRLLVL.

This clone was observed a handful of times. The genes are TRBV6-6 and TRBJ1-2; weak D call: TRBD1 (6 bases). The V gene's germline CDR1 is MNHNY and CDR2 SVGAGI (reference sequence). V was cut by 6 bases and J by 7 bases, with 18 bases left in between. CDR3 length equals 14 residues. Written as DNA, the CDR3 is TGTGCCAGCAGGATACCCACGGGGGCCGGTGGCTACACCTTC. Protein: CASRIPTGAGGYTF.

J is TRBJ2-2 and V is TRBV9, with D uncertain. Germline loops: CDR1 SGDLS, CDR2 YYNGEE. This CDR3 spans 15 amino acids. V lost 7 bases and J lost 3, with 16 bases in between. CDR3: CASSGSSAYTGELFF. The CDR3 DNA is TGTGCCAGCTCCGGGTCTAGTGCGTACACCGGGGAGCTGTTTTTT.

The rearrangement uses TRBV6-5 and TRBJ1-1; D ambiguous. Germline V gene lookup returns CDR1 MNHEY and CDR2 SVGAGI. Trimming removed 5 bases from V and 2 bases from J, with 12 bases in between. CDR3 length equals 14 residues. CDR3 coding DNA: TGTGCCAGCAGTCGCGGAGGCAGCAACACTGAAGCTTTCTTT. Its translation is CASSRGGSNTEAFF.

This chain connects TRBV29-1 to TRBJ2-7; D not resolved. Trimming left V 5 bases short and J 2 bases short, with 7 bases between. CDR1 SQVTM and CDR2 ANQGSEA come from the germline V gene. The CDR3 spans 11 residues. The CDR3 sequence: CSVLAPYEQYF. The CDR3 DNA follows: TGCAGCGTTCTTGCCCCCTACGAGCAGTACTTC.

V and J are TRBV19 and TRBJ1-2; no definite D call. Trimming took off 6 bases at V and 2 bases at J, with 10 bases between the two ends. CDR3 length: 13 amino acids. The germline CDR1 and CDR2 sequences are LNHDA and SQIVND (reference sequence). CDR3 residues: CASRGASNYGYTF. CDR3 in DNA: TGTGCCAGTAGGGGAGCAAGCAACTATGGCTACACCTTC.

This chain uses TRBV29-1 with TRBJ1-1; possible D gene TRBD1, 5 bases. Germline V CDR1 and CDR2: SQVTM, ANQGSEA. The CDR3 has 14 residues. The ends were cut back, 4 bases at V and 0 bases at J, with 12 bases in the middle. Here the CDR3 DNA reads TGCAGCGTTGTGGTCGGGGCGATGAACACTGAAGCTTTCTTT. Translation gives CSVVVGAMNTEAFF. The full variable domain, completed using reference TRBV29-1 and TRBJ1-1, is SAVISQKPSRDICQRGTSLTIQCQVDSQVTMMFWYRQQPGQSLTLIATANQGSEATYESGFVIDKFPISRPNLTFSTLTVSNMSPEDSSIYLCSVVVGAMNTEAFFGQGTRLTVV.

This clone was seen more than once but under ten times. The CDR3 sequence: CASSAGLSTEQYF. CDR3 coding DNA: TGTGCCAGCAGCGCGGGACTCTCTACCGAGCAGTACTTC. The chain recombines TRBV7-9 with TRBJ2-7; weak D call: TRBD2 (6 bases). Germline CDR1 SEHNR, CDR2 FQNEAQ (reference sequence). The CDR3 extends over 13 amino acids. V lost 5 bases and J lost 6, with 14 bases in between. The entire variable domain, with the rest obtained from reference TRBV7-9 and TRBJ2-7, is as follows: DTGVSQNPRHKITKRGQNVTFRCDPISEHNRLYWYRQTLGQGPEFLTYFQNEAQLEKSRLLSDRFSAERPKGSFSTLEIQRTEQGDSAMYLCASSAGLSTEQYFGPGTRLTVT.